This T cell receptor beta chain was identified during a study of T cells in Graves' hyperthyroidism and ophthalmopathy. The CDR3 regions of TCR beta were amplified from RNA transcripts. A first-round RT-PCR of the TCR CDR3 used the HTBI primer set. Using its own MiXCR run on the multiplex PCR reads, TCRdb lists one record per CDR3 protein. Of approximately 330,000 distinct CDR3 sequences in the sample, about 18% were seen once. Researchers barred patients who had uncontrolled infection, other autoimmune disease, pregnancy or lactation. Thyroid ultrasound and orbital computed tomography, with clinical symptoms and serum thyroxine and TRAb, informed diagnoses. Fresh peripheral blood, approximately 10 ml, yielded the PBMCs. The sequencing sample was made of blood. This sequence was found in a woman in her fifties or sixties with Graves' hyperthyroidism.

CDR3 DNA sequence: TGTGCCAGCAGCCGCCTGATCGGGACAGGGGAAGAGACCCAGTACTTC. Its protein product is CASSRLIGTGEETQYF. The chain links TRBV9 to TRBJ2-5; 10 bases are shared with TRBD1. The V gene's germline CDR1 is SGDLS and CDR2 YYNGEE. The CDR3 runs 16 residues. With V trimmed by 4 bases and J by 3 bases, 9 bases remained unmatched.